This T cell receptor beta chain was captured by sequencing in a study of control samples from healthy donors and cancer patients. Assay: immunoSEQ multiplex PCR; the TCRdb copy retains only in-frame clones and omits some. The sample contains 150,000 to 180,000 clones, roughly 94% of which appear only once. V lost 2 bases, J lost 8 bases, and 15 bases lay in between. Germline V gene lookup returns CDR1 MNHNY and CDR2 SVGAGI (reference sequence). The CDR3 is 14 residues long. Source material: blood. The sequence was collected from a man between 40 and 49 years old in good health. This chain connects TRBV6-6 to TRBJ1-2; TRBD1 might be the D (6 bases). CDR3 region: CASSYAGQIGGYTF. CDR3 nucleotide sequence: TGTGCCAGCAGTTACGCTGGACAGATCGGGGGCTACACCTTC.